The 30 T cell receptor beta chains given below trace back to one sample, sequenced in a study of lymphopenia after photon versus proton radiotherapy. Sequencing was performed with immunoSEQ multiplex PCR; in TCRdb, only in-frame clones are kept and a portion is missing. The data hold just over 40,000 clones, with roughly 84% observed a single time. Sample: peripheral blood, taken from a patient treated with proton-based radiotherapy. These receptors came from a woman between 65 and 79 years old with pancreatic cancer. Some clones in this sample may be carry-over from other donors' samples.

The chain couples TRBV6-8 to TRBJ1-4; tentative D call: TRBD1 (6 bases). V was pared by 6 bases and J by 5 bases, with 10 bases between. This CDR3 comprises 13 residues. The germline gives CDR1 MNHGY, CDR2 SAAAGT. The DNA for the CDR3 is TGTGCCAGCAGAGGCAGGGGAAATGAAAAACTGTTTTTT. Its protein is CASRGRGNEKLFF.

CDR3 amino acids: CASSLHSRGITEAFF. The CDR3 nucleotides are TGTGCCAGCAGCTTACATTCGAGGGGAATTACTGAAGCTTTCTTT. The rearrangement uses TRBV7-2 and TRBJ1-1; a possible D gene is TRBD1 (5 bases). The CDR3 is made up of 15 amino acids. V dropped 2 bases and J dropped 5 bases, with 15 bases sitting between them. From germline, CDR1 is SGHTA and CDR2 FQGNSA. The complete variable domain, with remaining parts taken from reference TRBV7-2 and TRBJ1-1, reads GAGVSQSPSNKVTEKGKDVELRCDPISGHTALYWYRQSLGQGLEFLIYFQGNSAPDKSGLPSDRFSAERTGGSVSTLTIQRTQQEDSAVYLCASSLHSRGITEAFFGQGTRLTVV.

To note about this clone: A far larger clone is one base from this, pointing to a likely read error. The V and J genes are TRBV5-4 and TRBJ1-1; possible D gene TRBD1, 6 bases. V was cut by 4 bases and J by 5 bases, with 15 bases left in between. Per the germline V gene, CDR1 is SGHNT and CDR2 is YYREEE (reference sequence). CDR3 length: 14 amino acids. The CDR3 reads CASSTRTEGTEAFF. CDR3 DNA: TGTGCCAGCAGCACTCGGACAGAGGGGACTGAAGCTTTCTTT.

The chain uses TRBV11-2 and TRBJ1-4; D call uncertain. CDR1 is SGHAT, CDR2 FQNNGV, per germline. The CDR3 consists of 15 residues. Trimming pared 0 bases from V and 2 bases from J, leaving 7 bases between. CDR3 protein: CASSLDWGTNEKLFF. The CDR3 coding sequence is TGTGCCAGCAGCTTAGACTGGGGTACTAATGAAAAACTGTTTTTT.

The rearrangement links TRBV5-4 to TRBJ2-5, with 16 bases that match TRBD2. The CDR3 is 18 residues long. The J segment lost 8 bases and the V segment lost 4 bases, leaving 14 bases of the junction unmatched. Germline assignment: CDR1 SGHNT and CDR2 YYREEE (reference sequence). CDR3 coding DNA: TGTGCCAGCAGCCCCGGGACTAGCGGGAGGGCCAGTAGCGTCACCCAGTACTTC. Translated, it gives CASSPGTSGRASSVTQYF.

CDR3 bases: TGTGCCAGCAACCCAACAGGGGCTTTAGGCGCCAAAAACATTCAGTACTTC. It is translated as CASNPTGALGAKNIQYF. V usage is TRBV28 and J usage is TRBJ2-4; the match to TRBD1 covers 7 bases. V gave up 7 bases and J gave up 1 base; unmatched junction bases: 13. The CDR3 is made up of 17 amino acids. Germline V lookup: CDR1 MDHEN, CDR2 SYDVKM.

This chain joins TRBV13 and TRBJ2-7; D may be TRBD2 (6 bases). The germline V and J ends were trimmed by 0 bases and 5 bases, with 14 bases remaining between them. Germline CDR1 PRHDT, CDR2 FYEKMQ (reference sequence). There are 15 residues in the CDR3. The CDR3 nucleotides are TGTGCCAGCAGCTTAGGAGCCCCGGGACTCGACGAGCAGTACTTC. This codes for CASSLGAPGLDEQYF.

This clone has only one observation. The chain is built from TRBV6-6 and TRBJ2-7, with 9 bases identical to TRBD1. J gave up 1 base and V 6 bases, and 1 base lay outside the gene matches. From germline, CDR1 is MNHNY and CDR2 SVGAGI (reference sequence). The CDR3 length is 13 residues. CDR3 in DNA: TGTGCCAGCAGGACAGGGGGTTCCTACGAGCAGTACTTC. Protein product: CASRTGGSYEQYF.

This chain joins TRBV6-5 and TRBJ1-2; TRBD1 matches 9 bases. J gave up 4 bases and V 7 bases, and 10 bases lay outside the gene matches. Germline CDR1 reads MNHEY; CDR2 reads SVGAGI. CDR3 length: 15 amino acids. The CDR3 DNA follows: TGTGCCAGCACGTCCTCCGGGACAGGGATCTATGGCTACACCTTC. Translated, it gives CASTSSGTGIYGYTF.

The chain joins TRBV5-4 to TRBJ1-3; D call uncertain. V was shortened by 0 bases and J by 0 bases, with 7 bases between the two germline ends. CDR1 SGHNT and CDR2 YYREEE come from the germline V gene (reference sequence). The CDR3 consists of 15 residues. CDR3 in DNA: TGTGCCAGCAGCTTGGGTTCACCCTCTGGAAACACCATATATTTT. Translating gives CASSLGSPSGNTIYF.

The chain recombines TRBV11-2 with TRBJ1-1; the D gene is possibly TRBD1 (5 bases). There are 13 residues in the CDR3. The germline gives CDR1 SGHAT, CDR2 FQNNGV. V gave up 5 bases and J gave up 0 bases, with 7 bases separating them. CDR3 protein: CASSPQVNTEAFF. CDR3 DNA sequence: TGTGCCAGCAGCCCACAGGTGAACACTGAAGCTTTCTTT.

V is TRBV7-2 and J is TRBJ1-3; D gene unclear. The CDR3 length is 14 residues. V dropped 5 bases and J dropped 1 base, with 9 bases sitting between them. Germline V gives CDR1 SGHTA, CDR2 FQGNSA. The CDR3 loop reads CASSPTLSGNTIYF. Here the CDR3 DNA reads TGTGCCAGCAGCCCAACATTATCTGGAAACACCATATATTTT.

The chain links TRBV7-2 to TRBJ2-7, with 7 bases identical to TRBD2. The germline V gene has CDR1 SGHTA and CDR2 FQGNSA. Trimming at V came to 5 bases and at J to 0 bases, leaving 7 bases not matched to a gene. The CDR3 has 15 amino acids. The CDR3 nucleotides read TGTGCCAGCAGCCCAGAGCGGGATCGCTCCTACGAGCAGTACTTC. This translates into CASSPERDRSYEQYF. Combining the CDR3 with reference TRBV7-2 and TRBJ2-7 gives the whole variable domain GAGVSQSPSNKVTEKGKDVELRCDPISGHTALYWYRQSLGQGLEFLIYFQGNSAPDKSGLPSDRFSAERTGGSVSTLTIQRTQQEDSAVYLCASSPERDRSYEQYFGPGTRLTVT.

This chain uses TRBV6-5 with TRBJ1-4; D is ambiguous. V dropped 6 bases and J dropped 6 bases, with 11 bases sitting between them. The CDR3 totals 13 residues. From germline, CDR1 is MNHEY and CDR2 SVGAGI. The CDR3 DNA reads TGTGCCAGCAGGCTGGACGGGTATGAAAAACTGTTTTTT. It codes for CASRLDGYEKLFF.

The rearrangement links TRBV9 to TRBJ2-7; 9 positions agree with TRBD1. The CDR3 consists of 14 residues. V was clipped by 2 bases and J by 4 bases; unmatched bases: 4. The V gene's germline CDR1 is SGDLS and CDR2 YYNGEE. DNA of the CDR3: TGTGCCAGCAGCGTTGGGACAGGGATATACGAGCAGTACTTC. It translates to CASSVGTGIYEQYF.

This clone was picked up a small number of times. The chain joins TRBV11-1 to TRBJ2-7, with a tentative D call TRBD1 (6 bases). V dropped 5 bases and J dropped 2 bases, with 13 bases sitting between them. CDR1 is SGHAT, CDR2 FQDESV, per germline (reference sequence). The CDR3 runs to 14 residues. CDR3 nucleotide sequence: TGTGCCAGCAGCCCGACAGGCGTCCCCTACGAGCAGTACTTC. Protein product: CASSPTGVPYEQYF.

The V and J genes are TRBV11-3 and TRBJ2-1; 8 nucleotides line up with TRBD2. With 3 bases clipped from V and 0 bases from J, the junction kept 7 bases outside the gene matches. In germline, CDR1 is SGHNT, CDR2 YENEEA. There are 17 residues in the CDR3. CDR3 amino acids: CASSLGAGGNSYNEQFF. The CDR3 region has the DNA TGTGCCAGCAGCTTGGGGGCGGGAGGTAACTCCTACAATGAGCAGTTCTTC.

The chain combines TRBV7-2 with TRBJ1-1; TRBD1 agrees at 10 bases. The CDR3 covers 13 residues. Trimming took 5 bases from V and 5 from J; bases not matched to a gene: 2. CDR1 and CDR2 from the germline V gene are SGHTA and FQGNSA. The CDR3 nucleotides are TGTGCCAGCAGCCGGGGACAGGGGACTGAAGCTTTCTTT. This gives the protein CASSRGQGTEAFF.

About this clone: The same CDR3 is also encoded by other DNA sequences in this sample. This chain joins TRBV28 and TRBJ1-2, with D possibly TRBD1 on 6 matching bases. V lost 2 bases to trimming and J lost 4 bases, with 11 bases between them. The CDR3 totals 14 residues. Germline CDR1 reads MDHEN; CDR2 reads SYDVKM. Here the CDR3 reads CASSLSTGSYGYTF. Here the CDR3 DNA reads TGTGCCAGCAGTTTAAGTACAGGGAGCTATGGCTACACCTTC.

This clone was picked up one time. The CDR3 nucleotides are TGTGCCAGCAGTTATATGGGCAGTTCTAACTATGGCTACACCTTC. The encoded protein is CASSYMGSSNYGYTF. The chain uses TRBV6-6 and TRBJ1-2; D not certain. V gave up 3 bases and J gave up 0 bases, with 11 bases separating them. Germline values: CDR1 MNHNY, CDR2 SVGAGI (reference sequence). The CDR3 has 15 residues.

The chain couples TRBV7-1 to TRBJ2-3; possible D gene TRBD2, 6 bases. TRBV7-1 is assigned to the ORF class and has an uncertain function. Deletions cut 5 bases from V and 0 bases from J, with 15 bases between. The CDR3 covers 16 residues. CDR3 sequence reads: CASSPKASVSTDTQYF. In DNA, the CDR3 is TGTGCCAGCAGCCCAAAGGCTAGCGTTAGCACAGATACGCAGTATTTT.

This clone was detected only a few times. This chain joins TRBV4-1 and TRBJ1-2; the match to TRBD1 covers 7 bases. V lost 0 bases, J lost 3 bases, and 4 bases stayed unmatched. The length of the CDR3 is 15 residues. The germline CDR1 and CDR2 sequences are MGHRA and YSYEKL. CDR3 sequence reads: CASSQDPGTDYGYTF. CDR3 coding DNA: TGCGCCAGCAGCCAAGACCCCGGGACAGACTATGGCTACACCTTC.

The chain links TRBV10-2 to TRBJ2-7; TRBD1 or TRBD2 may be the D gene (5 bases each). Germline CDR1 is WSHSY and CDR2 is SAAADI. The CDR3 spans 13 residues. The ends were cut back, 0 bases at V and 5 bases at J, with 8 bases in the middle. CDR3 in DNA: TGCGCCAGCAGTGAGTCGGGGGTCCACGAGCAGTACTTC. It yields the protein CASSESGVHEQYF.

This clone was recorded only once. The CDR3, as DNA: TGCGCCAGCAGTGGTAATTTGGACACTGAAGCTTTCTTT. Protein: CASSGNLDTEAFF. This chain joins TRBV10-1 and TRBJ1-1; D gene unclear. The CDR3 is 13 amino acids. Germline V gives CDR1 WNHNN, CDR2 SYGVQD (reference sequence). Between the trimmed V and J ends, which lost 4 bases and 3 bases, there was a span of 9 bases.

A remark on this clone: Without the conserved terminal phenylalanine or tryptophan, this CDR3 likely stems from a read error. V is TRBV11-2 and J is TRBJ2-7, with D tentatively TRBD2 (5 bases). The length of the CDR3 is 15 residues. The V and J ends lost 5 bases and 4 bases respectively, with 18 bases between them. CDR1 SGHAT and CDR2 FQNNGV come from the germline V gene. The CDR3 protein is CASSRTGTSEYEQYL. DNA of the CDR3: TGTGCCAGCAGCCGAACGGGAACCTCCGAGTACGAGCAGTACCTC.

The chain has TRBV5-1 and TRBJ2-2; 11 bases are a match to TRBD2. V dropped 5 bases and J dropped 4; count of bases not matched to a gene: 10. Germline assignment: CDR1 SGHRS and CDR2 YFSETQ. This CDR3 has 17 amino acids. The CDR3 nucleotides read TGCGCCAGCAGTCAAAATCCTAGCGGGAGGACCACCGGGGAGCTGTTTTTT. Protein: CASSQNPSGRTTGELFF.

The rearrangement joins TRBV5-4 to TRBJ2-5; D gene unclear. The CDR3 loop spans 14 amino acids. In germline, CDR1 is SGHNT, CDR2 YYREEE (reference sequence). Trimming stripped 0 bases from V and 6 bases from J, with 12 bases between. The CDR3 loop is CASSLAMGMQTQYF. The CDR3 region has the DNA TGTGCCAGCAGCTTGGCCATGGGGATGCAGACCCAGTACTTC.

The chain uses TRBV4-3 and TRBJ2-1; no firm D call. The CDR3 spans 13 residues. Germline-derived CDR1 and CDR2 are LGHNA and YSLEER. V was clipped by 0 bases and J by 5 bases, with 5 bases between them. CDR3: CASSQEPDNEQFF. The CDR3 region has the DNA TGCGCCAGCAGCCAAGAGCCTGACAATGAGCAGTTCTTC.

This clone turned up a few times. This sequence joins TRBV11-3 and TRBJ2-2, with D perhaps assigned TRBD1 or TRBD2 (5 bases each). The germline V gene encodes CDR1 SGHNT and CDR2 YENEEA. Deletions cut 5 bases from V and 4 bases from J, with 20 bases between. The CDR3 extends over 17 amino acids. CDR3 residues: CASSQGPFEGSTGELFF. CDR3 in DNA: TGTGCCAGCAGCCAGGGCCCTTTTGAGGGTAGCACCGGGGAGCTGTTTTTT.

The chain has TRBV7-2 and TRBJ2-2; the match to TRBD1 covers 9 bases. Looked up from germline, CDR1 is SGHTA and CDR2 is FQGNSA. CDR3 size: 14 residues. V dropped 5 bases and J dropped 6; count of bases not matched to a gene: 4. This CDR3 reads CASSRDRASGELFF. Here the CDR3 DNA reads TGTGCCAGCAGCCGGGACAGGGCTTCCGGGGAGCTGTTTTTT.